The next 24 T cell receptor beta chains were all read from a single sample in a study of TIL therapy for anti-PD-1-resistant metastatic lung cancer. Time point of the sample: pre-treatment sample, taken before nivolumab and TIL therapy. Most excised metastases sampled were pleural nodules or supraclavicular lymph nodes. Sequencing used immunoSEQ v3. TCRdb's table, derived via immunoSEQ multiplex PCR, lists solely in-frame clones and lacks some. The sample has more than 20,000 clones, roughly two thirds seen once. The specimen was tumor tissue, collected at baseline. These TCRs come from a woman aged 25 to 80 with non-small cell lung cancer.

The CDR3 region has the DNA TGTGCCAGCAGTCCCCTTACCCCCTACGAGCAGTACTTC. Protein product: CASSPLTPYEQYF. The chain is built from TRBV25-1 and TRBJ2-7; D is unresolved. There are 13 residues in the CDR3. V was pared by 5 bases and J by 2 bases, with 10 bases between. Germline loops: CDR1 MGHDK, CDR2 SYGVNS.

The chain carries TRBV6-4 and TRBJ1-1; no firm D call. V dropped 0 bases and J dropped 2 bases, with 7 bases sitting between them. Germline CDR1 is MRHNA and CDR2 is SNTAGT. This CDR3 is 14 amino acids long. As DNA, the CDR3 is TGTGCCAGCAGTGACTCAGACTCAAACACTGAAGCTTTCTTT. Its protein product is CASSDSDSNTEAFF.

V is TRBV19 and J is TRBJ2-6; no reliable D call. V lost 4 bases, J lost 6 bases, and 10 bases lay in between. CDR1 and CDR2 from the germline V gene are LNHDA and SQIVND (reference sequence). The CDR3 runs to 14 residues. In DNA form, the CDR3 reads TGTGCCAGTAGTAACCAAAACACGGCCAACGTCCTGACTTTC. Amino acids: CASSNQNTANVLTF.

The V gene is TRBV6-6, the J gene TRBJ1-2, with TRBD1 matching over 9 bases. Germline V gives CDR1 MNHNY, CDR2 SVGAGI (reference sequence). This CDR3 contains 16 residues. The V and J ends lost 6 bases and 4 bases, in that order; junction bases with no gene match: 12. The CDR3 spells CASSYTGTGRGYGYTF. CDR3 DNA sequence: TGTGCCAGCAGCTATACTGGGACAGGGAGGGGCTATGGCTACACCTTC.

The gene calls are TRBV2 and TRBJ2-1; 12 positions agree with TRBD2. The CDR3 length is 17 residues. The germline V gene has CDR1 SNHLY and CDR2 FYNNEI. The V segment lost 2 bases and the J segment 2 bases; nucleotides outside the gene matches: 4. CDR3 in DNA: TGTGCCAGCAGTGAAAGAGGACTAGCGGGACCCTACAATGAGCAGTTCTTC. This gives the protein CASSERGLAGPYNEQFF.

Only a few counts were recorded for this clone. The chain has TRBV29-1 and TRBJ1-2; D not certain. The CDR3 contains 9 residues. Germline V CDR1 and CDR2: SQVTM, ANQGSEA. V lost 6 bases and J 7 bases, leaving 6 bases between the germline ends. CDR3 residues: CSVGLGYTF. The CDR3 DNA follows: TGCAGCGTGGGTCTTGGCTACACCTTC.

V is TRBV14 and J is TRBJ2-3, with 9 bases matching TRBD2. This CDR3 has 18 amino acids. Germline V lookup: CDR1 SGHDN, CDR2 FVKESK. V lost 0 bases and J lost 2; bases outside the gene matches: 9. The CDR3 here is CASSQDVLLAGSTDTQYF. Written as DNA, the CDR3 is TGTGCCAGCAGCCAAGATGTTCTCCTAGCGGGGTCCACAGATACGCAGTATTTT.

This clone was recorded only once. V gene TRBV6-4 combines with J gene TRBJ2-7; 7 bases agree with TRBD2. CDR3 length equals 13 residues. CDR1 is MRHNA, CDR2 SNTAGT, per germline. After removal of 4 bases from V and 7 bases from J, the junction contained 7 bases not matched to a gene. The CDR3 nucleotides are TGTGCCAGCAGTGTGGAAGCGGGATATGAGCAGTACTTC. As protein: CASSVEAGYEQYF.

The chain couples TRBV5-1 to TRBJ1-1, with D unclear. The V end was cut by 0 bases, the J end by 9 bases, with 12 bases between. CDR3 length: 13 amino acids. Germline CDR1 and CDR2: SGHRS and YFSETQ. The CDR3 here is CASSLVDGGQAFF. CDR3 nucleotide sequence: TGCGCCAGCAGCTTGGTCGACGGAGGACAAGCTTTCTTT.

Only one count was recorded for this clone. This chain uses TRBV6-1 with TRBJ1-4, with 7 nucleotides matching TRBD1. Germline-derived CDR1 and CDR2 are MNHNS and SASEGT. Germline trimming cut 11 bases from V and 6 bases from J; bases unmatched to any gene: 12. The CDR3 has 14 residues. CDR3 DNA: TGTGCCCCGGGGAGGGGGCACGGTTATGAAAAACTGTTTTTT. This sequence encodes CAPGRGHGYEKLFF.

This clone appeared a single time. The chain is built from TRBV7-8 and TRBJ2-3; 7 bases are a match to TRBD1. CDR3 length equals 15 residues. The V segment lost 4 bases and the J segment 2 bases; nucleotides outside the gene matches: 6. Looked up from germline, CDR1 is SGHVS and CDR2 is FQNEAQ. The DNA for the CDR3 is TGTGCCAGCAGCTCAGGACAGGTTAACACAGATACGCAGTATTTT. Amino acid sequence: CASSSGQVNTDTQYF.

The genes are TRBV7-9 and TRBJ2-7; 8 nucleotides agree with TRBD2. Germline CDR1 and CDR2: SEHNR and FQNEAQ (reference sequence). This CDR3 is 14 amino acids long. V was clipped by 6 bases and J by 0 bases; unmatched bases: 4. CDR3 bases: TGTGCCAGCAGAACTAGCGGTACCTCCTACGAGCAGTACTTC. It encodes CASRTSGTSYEQYF.

Judged by abundance, this clone is medium-sized. The V and J genes are TRBV30 and TRBJ1-2, with D unclear. The CDR3 loop spans 12 amino acids. Germline V gene data show CDR1 as GTSNPN and CDR2 as SVGIG (reference sequence). The V end lost 3 bases, the J end lost 8 bases, and 13 bases lay between the germline ends. In DNA, the CDR3 is TGTGCCTGGAGCACTGTCCTGAGGGGCTACACCTTC. It is translated as CAWSTVLRGYTF.

This clone came up a few times. The J gene is TRBJ1-4, the V gene TRBV5-6; D is unclear. This CDR3 is built from 12 residues. Germline lookup yields CDR1 SGHDT and CDR2 YYEEEE. V lost 0 bases to trimming and J lost 12 bases, with 9 bases between them. The CDR3 DNA is TGTGCCAGCAGCTTGGAAGGGAAAGAACTGTTTTTT. Its protein product is CASSLEGKELFF. Full variable domain (remainder filled in from reference TRBV5-6 and TRBJ1-4): DAGVTQSPTHLIKTRGQQVTLRCSPKSGHDTVSWYQQALGQGPQFIFQYYEEEERQRGNFPDRFSGHQFPNYSSELNVNALLLGDSALYLCASSLEGKELFFGSGTQLSVL.

This clone was observed once. The chain uses TRBV15 and TRBJ2-1, with TRBD1 matching 8 bases. Looked up from germline, CDR1 is LNHNV and CDR2 is YYDKDF (reference sequence). Trimming took 1 base from V and 3 from J; bases not matched to a gene: 2. CDR3 length: 15 amino acids. CDR3: CATSRVTGGYNEQFF. The DNA for the CDR3 is TGTGCCACCAGCAGAGTAACAGGGGGCTACAATGAGCAGTTCTTC. Using reference TRBV15 and TRBJ2-1 for the parts outside the CDR3, the full variable domain is DAMVIQNPRYQVTQFGKPVTLSCSQTLNHNVMYWYQQKSSQAPKLLFHYYDKDFNNEADTPDNFQSRRPNTSFCFLDIRSPGLGDTAMYLCATSRVTGGYNEQFFGPGTRLTVL.

The rearrangement uses TRBV6-6 and TRBJ2-1, with 7 positions matching TRBD1. Germline V gene data show CDR1 as MNHNY and CDR2 as SVGAGI (reference sequence). The V and J ends lost 4 bases and 7 bases, in that order; junction bases with no gene match: 1. This CDR3 contains 12 residues. In nucleotides, the CDR3 is TGTGCCAGCAGTTCACAGGGGAATGAGCAGTTCTTC. Encoded protein: CASSSQGNEQFF.

The V and J genes are TRBV7-2 and TRBJ1-3; no reliable D call. Trimming stripped 5 bases from V and 2 bases from J, with 19 bases between. The V gene's germline CDR1 is SGHTA and CDR2 FQGNSA. This CDR3 has 17 residues. Written as DNA, the CDR3 is TGTGCCAGCAGCGTCGACTCGGCGGCTTCAACTGGAAACACCATATATTTT. Encoded protein: CASSVDSAASTGNTIYF.

This chain joins TRBV19 and TRBJ1-1; D gene unclear. Germline loops: CDR1 LNHDA, CDR2 SQIVND (reference sequence). The V and J ends lost 1 base and 5 bases respectively, with 8 bases between them. The CDR3 runs 13 residues. The DNA of the CDR3 is TGTGCCAGTAGTATAGGACCTAAAACTGAAGCTTTCTTT. It specifies CASSIGPKTEAFF. Complete variable domain (other parts from reference TRBV19 and TRBJ1-1): DGGITQSPKYLFRKEGQNVTLSCEQNLNHDAMYWYRQDPGQGLRLIYYSQIVNDFQKGDIAEGYSVSREKKESFPLTVTSAQKNPTAFYLCASSIGPKTEAFFGQGTRLTVV.

The chain uses TRBV6-5 and TRBJ1-1; D is possibly TRBD1 (5 bases). V lost 2 bases and J lost 1, with 14 bases in between. This CDR3 is 16 amino acids long. In germline, CDR1 is MNHEY, CDR2 SVGAGI. CDR3 residues: CASSYSVKGRNTEAFF. The DNA for the CDR3 is TGTGCCAGCAGTTACAGCGTTAAGGGGCGGAACACTGAAGCTTTCTTT.

This chain links TRBV6-1 with TRBJ2-5, with D tentatively TRBD1 (6 bases). Germline V gives CDR1 MNHNS, CDR2 SASEGT. V gave up 9 bases and J gave up 5 bases, with 13 bases separating them. This CDR3 contains 12 residues. CDR3 sequence: CASQRGSETQYF. The CDR3 nucleotides read TGTGCCAGTCAAAGGGGGTCGGAGACCCAGTACTTC.

The V gene is TRBV19, the J gene TRBJ2-5; TRBD2 agrees at 10 bases. The CDR3 runs to 15 residues. Germline V lookup: CDR1 LNHDA, CDR2 SQIVND (reference sequence). V lost 0 bases and J lost 5; bases outside the gene matches: 3. CDR3 sequence: CASSIESSGSETQYF. The CDR3 DNA reads as TGTGCCAGTAGTATAGAGTCTAGCGGGAGTGAGACCCAGTACTTC.

V is TRBV19 and J is TRBJ2-1, with 13 nucleotides matching TRBD2. With V trimmed by 4 bases and J by 7 bases, 7 bases remained unmatched. Germline CDR1 and CDR2: LNHDA and SQIVND (reference sequence). The CDR3 is made up of 16 amino acids. Here the CDR3 reads CASSTRTSGSNNEQFF. In DNA form, the CDR3 reads TGTGCCAGTAGTACGAGGACTAGCGGGAGTAATAATGAGCAGTTCTTC. The full variable domain, with the rest looked up from reference TRBV19 and TRBJ2-1, is DGGITQSPKYLFRKEGQNVTLSCEQNLNHDAMYWYRQDPGQGLRLIYYSQIVNDFQKGDIAEGYSVSREKKESFPLTVTSAQKNPTAFYLCASSTRTSGSNNEQFFGPGTRLTVL.

The rearrangement joins TRBV7-2 to TRBJ2-7, with a weak D call TRBD2 (5 bases). The CDR3 is made up of 13 amino acids. Germline CDR1 and CDR2: SGHTA and FQGNSA. V shed 6 bases and J shed 2 bases, with 11 bases lying between them. CDR3 sequence (DNA): TGTGCCAGCAGTAGCGCCTTTGCCTACGAGCAGTACTTC. Residues: CASSSAFAYEQYF.

This clone was seen once. In DNA form, the CDR3 reads TGCAGCGCCCTCGGGACAGGGGGTGGCTACACCTTC. Translated, it gives CSALGTGGGYTF. The rearrangement joins TRBV29-1 to TRBJ1-2, with 11 bases that match TRBD1. There are 12 residues in the CDR3. Trimming at V came to 7 bases and at J to 7 bases, leaving 5 bases not matched to a gene. The germline CDR1 and CDR2 sequences are SQVTM and ANQGSEA.